Presented here are 28 T cell receptor beta chains from one specimen sequenced in a study of blood T cell repertoires in COVID-19. TCRdb's table, derived via immunoSEQ multiplex PCR, lists solely in-frame clones and lacks some. The sample has fewer than 100,000 clones, about 81% seen once; the top ten hold 25% to 30%. Material for sequencing was peripheral blood. The receptors were gathered from a human donor in a cohort sampled during active COVID-19.

The rearrangement uses TRBV15 and TRBJ1-5; no reliable D call. CDR1 is LNHNV and CDR2 is YYDKDF in the germline V gene (reference sequence). The CDR3 consists of 15 residues. The ends were cut back, 5 bases at V and 4 bases at J, with 15 bases in the middle. CDR3 residues: CATSLSGSGNQPQHF. The CDR3 DNA reads as TGTGCCACCAGCTTATCGGGGTCGGGGAATCAGCCCCAGCATTTT.

This sequence joins TRBV27 and TRBJ1-6; 7 positions agree with TRBD1. Germline V lookup: CDR1 MNHEY, CDR2 SMNVEV (reference sequence). The CDR3 runs 16 residues. The junction had 7 bases not matched to a gene; V was cut back by 3 bases and J by 5 bases. The CDR3 region has the DNA TGTGCCAGCAGTTTTCTCGGGACAGCTCATAATTCACCCCTCCACTTT. Protein: CASSFLGTAHNSPLHF.

The CDR3 DNA sequence: TGTGCCAGTAGTCCGGCCGGGACAGGGGGCCCAGGGGCCAACGTCCTGACTTTC. This sequence encodes CASSPAGTGGPGANVLTF. J is TRBJ2-6 and V is TRBV19, with TRBD1 identical over 12 bases. Germline V lookup: CDR1 LNHDA, CDR2 SQIVND (reference sequence). This CDR3 is 18 amino acids long. V trimming: 5 bases; J trimming: 4 bases; junction bases outside the gene matches: 9.

A few counts support this clone. One end of the junction varies from germline; a read error may be responsible. The chain is built from TRBV7-7 and TRBJ2-1, with 7 bases aligning to TRBD1. The V gene's germline CDR1 is SSHAT and CDR2 FNYEAQ (reference sequence). The CDR3 runs 13 residues. As DNA, the CDR3 is TGTGCTAGCAGCCCCAACAGGGGCAATGAGCAGTTCTTC. It specifies CASSPNRGNEQFF. The entire variable domain, with the rest obtained from reference TRBV7-7 and TRBJ2-1, is as follows: GAGVSQSPRYKVTKRGQDVTLRCDPISSHATLYWYQQALGQGPEFLTYFNYEAQPDKSGLPSDRFSAERPEGSISTLTIQRTEQRDSAMYRCASSPNRGNEQFFGPGTRLTVL.

CDR3 sequence reads: CASSPLDNTEAFF. The CDR3 region has the DNA TGTGCCAGCAGTCCCTTAGATAACACTGAAGCTTTCTTT. This chain uses TRBV12-3 or TRBV12-4 with TRBJ1-1; unclear D gene. The CDR3 sequence is 13 residues long. Between the trimmed V and J ends, which lost 5 bases and 2 bases, there was a span of 9 bases.

This chain links TRBV19 with TRBJ1-2; 8 bases fit TRBD1. From germline, CDR1 is LNHDA and CDR2 SQIVND (reference sequence). V lost 5 bases to trimming and J lost 2 bases; unmatched junction nucleotides: 7. The CDR3 totals 15 residues. The CDR3 DNA reads as TGTGCCAGTAGTTTGACAGGGGCCGGCAACTATGGCTACACCTTC. Its protein is CASSLTGAGNYGYTF.

The chain joins TRBV9 to TRBJ1-1; perhaps TRBD1 as D (6 bases). The CDR3 sequence is 15 residues long. The V and J ends lost 4 bases and 9 bases respectively, with 22 bases between them. Germline V gives CDR1 SGDLS, CDR2 YYNGEE. The CDR3 reads CASSPQVGGWAKAFF. The CDR3 region has the DNA TGTGCCAGCAGCCCCCAGGTTGGGGGCTGGGCTAAAGCTTTCTTT.

This chain joins TRBV2 and TRBJ2-5, with a possible D match to TRBD2 (6 bases). Germline V gene data show CDR1 as SNHLY and CDR2 as FYNNEI. CDR3 length: 13 amino acids. V was cut by 5 bases and J by 2 bases, with 9 bases left in between. The chain's CDR3 is CASSLAEQETQYF. CDR3 coding DNA: TGTGCCAGCAGTTTAGCGGAACAAGAGACCCAGTACTTC. The complete variable domain, with remaining parts taken from reference TRBV2 and TRBJ2-5, reads EPEVTQTPSHQVTQMGQEVILRCVPISNHLYFYWYRQILGQKVEFLVSFYNNEISEKSEIFDDQFSVERPDGSNFTLKIRSTKLEDSAMYFCASSLAEQETQYFGPGTRLLVL.

The genes are TRBV3-1 (or the pseudogene TRBV3-2) and TRBJ2-3, with 11 bases lining up with TRBD2. Looked up from germline, CDR1 is LGHDT and CDR2 is YNNKEL (reference sequence). This CDR3 is built from 17 residues. With 4 bases clipped from V and 0 bases from J, the junction kept 6 bases outside the gene matches. The CDR3 loop reads CASSRSTSGASTDTQYF. The CDR3 coding sequence is TGTGCCAGCAGCCGTTCGACTAGCGGGGCTAGCACAGATACGCAGTATTTT.

The table lists this clone with a few counts. This rearrangement joins TRBV2 to TRBJ1-5; possible D gene TRBD1, 5 bases. V lost 7 bases to trimming and J lost 3 bases, with 10 bases between them. The CDR3 extends over 13 amino acids. The germline CDR1 and CDR2 sequences are SNHLY and FYNNEI. CDR3 nucleotide sequence: TGTGCCAGCAATCGACAGCCCAATCAGCCCCAGCATTTT. It encodes CASNRQPNQPQHF.

This rearrangement joins TRBV29-1 to TRBJ1-1; no clear D. This CDR3 is 12 amino acids long. Germline V lookup: CDR1 SQVTM, CDR2 ANQGSEA. Deletions cut 7 bases from V and 1 base from J, with 10 bases between. The CDR3 loop is CSAEAQNTEAFF. CDR3 nucleotide sequence: TGCAGCGCCGAGGCACAGAACACTGAAGCTTTCTTT.

The CDR3 DNA reads as TGTGCCAGCTCACTCATACAGGGGGGTGAAGCTTTCTTT. It translates to CASSLIQGGEAFF. The chain links TRBV18 to TRBJ1-1; TRBD1 aligns across 8 bases. CDR3 length: 13 amino acids. The germline V gene has CDR1 KGHSH and CDR2 LQKENI. V dropped 4 bases and J dropped 7; count of bases not matched to a gene: 5.

The V call is TRBV28, the J call TRBJ2-7, with no clear D. The CDR3 contains 12 residues. Looked up from germline, CDR1 is MDHEN and CDR2 is SYDVKM. The V end was cut by 6 bases, the J end by 6 bases, with 12 bases between. The CDR3 loop is CASSSVLREQYF. The CDR3, as DNA: TGTGCCAGCAGCTCGGTCCTACGCGAGCAGTACTTC.

The chain combines TRBV5-4 with TRBJ2-1, with 7 bases fitting TRBD2. After removal of 0 bases from V and 3 bases from J, the junction contained 0 bases not matched to a gene. The CDR3 is made up of 14 amino acids. The germline V gene encodes CDR1 SGHNT and CDR2 YYREEE (reference sequence). The DNA for the CDR3 is TGTGCCAGCAGCTTGGGCGGGGGCTACAATGAGCAGTTCTTC. As protein: CASSLGGGYNEQFF. The whole variable domain, filled in from reference TRBV5-4 and TRBJ2-1, reads ETGVTQSPTHLIKTRGQQVTLRCSSQSGHNTVSWYQQALGQGPQFIFQYYREEENGRGNFPPRFSGLQFPNYSSELNVNALELDDSALYLCASSLGGGYNEQFFGPGTRLTVL.

The chain employs TRBV29-1 and TRBJ1-3; D is undetermined. Germline CDR1 reads SQVTM; CDR2 reads ANQGSEA. The CDR3 runs 14 residues. V lost 2 bases and J lost 0, with 8 bases in between. CDR3 nucleotide sequence: TGCAGCGTTGAAAGCCAGGCCTCTGGAAACACCATATATTTT. It yields the protein CSVESQASGNTIYF.

J is TRBJ1-2 and V is TRBV7-2; no definite D call. CDR3 length equals 16 residues. V gave up 2 bases and J gave up 4 bases, with 17 bases separating them. Germline CDR1 and CDR2: SGHTA and FQGNSA. The CDR3 sequence is CASSLRVDRVLYGYTF. CDR3 in DNA: TGTGCCAGCAGCTTACGGGTTGATCGGGTGCTCTATGGCTACACCTTC.

In this sample, this clone turned up a few times. This chain joins TRBV28 and TRBJ2-5; 7 bases align to TRBD2. The CDR3 sequence is 13 residues long. V lost 6 bases and J lost 5; bases outside the gene matches: 6. Per the germline V gene, CDR1 is MDHEN and CDR2 is SYDVKM. CDR3 sequence: CASRRGIEETQYF. The CDR3 nucleotides are TGTGCCAGCAGGCGGGGGATAGAGGAGACCCAGTACTTC. The entire variable domain, with the rest obtained from reference TRBV28 and TRBJ2-5, is as follows: DVKVTQSSRYLVKRTGEKVFLECVQDMDHENMFWYRQDPGLGLRLIYFSYDVKMKEKGDIPEGYSVSREKKERFSLILESASTNQTSMYLCASRRGIEETQYFGPGTRLLVL.

This chain joins TRBV7-8 and TRBJ1-2; D uncertain. CDR1 and CDR2 (germline): SGHVS, FQNEAQ. Trimming took 1 base from V and 0 from J, leaving 9 bases between them. CDR3 length: 15 amino acids. DNA of the CDR3: TGTGCCAGCAGCTTAGGCCACAGAACTAACTATGGCTACACCTTC. Its protein product is CASSLGHRTNYGYTF.

The chain combines TRBV19 with TRBJ2-5; 9 bases are shared with TRBD1. From germline, CDR1 is LNHDA and CDR2 SQIVND (reference sequence). V lost 8 bases, J lost 5 bases, and 6 bases stayed unmatched. The length of the CDR3 is 13 residues. The CDR3 loop reads CASWDRVKETQYF. CDR3 in DNA: TGTGCCAGTTGGGACAGGGTTAAGGAGACCCAGTACTTC.

The V call is TRBV7-9, the J call TRBJ1-1; weak D call: TRBD1 (5 bases). The CDR3 loop spans 15 amino acids. The germline V gene encodes CDR1 SEHNR and CDR2 FQNEAQ (reference sequence). V shed 5 bases and J shed 5 bases, with 18 bases lying between them. The CDR3 DNA is TGTGCCAGCAGCCGTGGCGATGGGCGGGGGACTGAAGCTTTCTTT. It is translated as CASSRGDGRGTEAFF.

The J gene is TRBJ2-7, the V gene TRBV5-5, with D tentatively TRBD2 (5 bases). This CDR3 has 14 residues. Trimming cost V 4 bases and J 5 bases, with 16 bases left between them. The germline V gene encodes CDR1 SGHKS and CDR2 YYEKEE (reference sequence). The CDR3 region is CASSHRGLGNEQYF. The CDR3, as DNA: TGTGCCAGCAGCCACCGGGGTCTTGGAAACGAGCAGTACTTC.

V usage is TRBV18 and J usage is TRBJ1-5; no reliable D call. CDR3 length: 14 residues. Trimming removed 3 bases from V and 4 bases from J, with 10 bases in between. Germline V gene sequence: CDR1 KGHSH, CDR2 LQKENI. CDR3: CASSPVRQNQPQHF. In DNA form, the CDR3 reads TGTGCCAGCTCACCGGTCAGGCAGAATCAGCCCCAGCATTTT. The variable domain in full, with the rest retrieved from reference TRBV18 and TRBJ1-5, is NAGVMQNPRHLVRRRGQEARLRCSPMKGHSHVYWYRQLPEEGLKFMVYLQKENIIDESGMPKERFSAEFPKEGPSILRIQQVVRGDSAAYFCASSPVRQNQPQHFGDGTRLSIL.

This clone was seen just once. The J gene is TRBJ1-1, the V gene TRBV4-1; D remains unclear. The CDR3 is 16 residues long. Germline V gene lookup returns CDR1 MGHRA and CDR2 YSYEKL. The germline V and J ends were trimmed by 3 bases and 0 bases, with 14 bases remaining between them. Here the CDR3 DNA reads TGCGCCAGCAGCCAGCCAACGAGGTCCCTGAACACTGAAGCTTTCTTT. This encodes CASSQPTRSLNTEAFF.

This rearrangement joins TRBV4-1 to TRBJ1-1; 10 bases are shared with TRBD1. The germline V gene has CDR1 MGHRA and CDR2 YSYEKL. V lost 3 bases to trimming and J lost 0 bases; unmatched junction nucleotides: 7. This CDR3 is 17 amino acids long. CDR3 in DNA: TGCGCCAGCAGCCATCTCAGACAGGGGGCAGTGAACACTGAAGCTTTCTTT. Its translation: CASSHLRQGAVNTEAFF.

The rearrangement joins TRBV4-1 to TRBJ2-2; 7 bases agree with TRBD2. The V and J ends lost 1 base and 8 bases, in that order; junction bases with no gene match: 13. CDR1 is MGHRA, CDR2 YSYEKL, per germline. This CDR3 spans 17 amino acids. This CDR3 reads CASSQGKGGKVSGELFF. The CDR3 nucleotides are TGCGCCAGCAGCCAAGGGAAGGGAGGGAAGGTGTCGGGGGAGCTGTTTTTT.

The V and J genes are TRBV18 and TRBJ2-7, with D possibly TRBD1 on 6 matching bases. Germline-derived CDR1 and CDR2 are KGHSH and LQKENI. The V end was cut by 6 bases, the J end by 5 bases, with 14 bases between. The CDR3 extends over 13 amino acids. The CDR3 bases are TGTGCCAGCTCGCTTTCAGGGGCGGACGAGCAGTACTTC. This gives the protein CASSLSGADEQYF.

CDR3 amino acids: CARSLDLQGNTEAFF. CDR3 bases: TGTGCCAGAAGCTTGGATTTACAGGGGAACACTGAAGCTTTCTTT. The J gene is TRBJ1-1, the V gene TRBV5-3, with a tentative D call TRBD1 (6 bases). TRBV5-3 belongs to the ORF category, with a function that is uncertain. The ends were cut back, 0 bases at V and 1 base at J, with 10 bases in the middle. This CDR3 comprises 15 residues.

The rearrangement links TRBV19 to TRBJ2-2; the D gene is possibly TRBD1 (6 bases). Trimming left V 3 bases short and J 4 bases short, with 9 bases between. The germline gives CDR1 LNHDA, CDR2 SQIVND (reference sequence). This CDR3 has 14 residues. CDR3 nucleotide sequence: TGTGCCAGTAGTATCAGGGGAGCCACCGGGGAGCTGTTTTTT. This codes for CASSIRGATGELFF.